The clone carrying this TCR beta chain was observed a handful of times. Antigen specificity is unknown. The sample is drawn from a study of cytomegalovirus exposure and HLA in healthy donors. Study background: Counted in an early data release were tens of millions of unique TCRs from HLA-typed donors.

The study, taken as a whole, reports: In a later analysis, a missense DCLRE1C variant was linked to TCR beta V- and J-gene trimming.

The PCR used 60 Vbeta and 13 Jbeta primers. Some clones are missing from TCRdb's copy, which holds only in-frame ones; the method was immunoSEQ multiplex PCR. The sample has some 96,000 clones, over 60% seen once. Germline V gives CDR1 LNHDA, CDR2 SQIVND (reference sequence). V lost 7 bases, J lost 4 bases, and 14 bases stayed unmatched. This CDR3 spans 16 amino acids. V usage is TRBV19 and J usage is TRBJ1-2; 8 positions match TRBD1. The clonotype comes from a female donor in good health and CMV-seronegative. Sequencing was carried out using PBMCs. CDR3 DNA: TGTGCCAGTAATTTGGGACAGGTTTCCACCGTCTATGGCTACACCTTC. Its protein is CASNLGQVSTVYGYTF.